Sequencing of this TCR beta chain was carried out in a study of blood T cell repertoires in COVID-19. Study information: COVID-19 samples from acute and convalescent phases originated in the United States, Italy and Spain.

Seattle patients were enrolled during active infection and followed longitudinally. A single count supports this clone. In the original processing: Cell counts per sample came from amplifying reference gene primers. Data came from immunoSEQ multiplex PCR; TCRdb stores just in-frame clones and leaves some out. V and J calls and clone size are as listed in that table; D and trimming were resolved from the DNA. The repertoire has approximately 77,000 clones, roughly 85% of them found once; the top ten carry roughly 9.1%. V trimming: 5 bases; J trimming: 5 bases; junction bases outside the gene matches: 4. Germline lookup yields CDR1 LGHDT and CDR2 YNNKEL (reference sequence). CDR3 length equals 14 residues.

This chain connects TRBV3-1 (or the pseudogene TRBV3-2) to TRBJ2-2; 8 bases map to TRBD2. This clonotype originated in a man between 50 and 59 years old with COVID-19, enrolled during active disease. Material: peripheral blood. The CDR3 coding sequence is TGTGCCAGCAGCGGACTAGCCGGAACCGGGGAGCTGTTTTTT. As protein: CASSGLAGTGELFF.